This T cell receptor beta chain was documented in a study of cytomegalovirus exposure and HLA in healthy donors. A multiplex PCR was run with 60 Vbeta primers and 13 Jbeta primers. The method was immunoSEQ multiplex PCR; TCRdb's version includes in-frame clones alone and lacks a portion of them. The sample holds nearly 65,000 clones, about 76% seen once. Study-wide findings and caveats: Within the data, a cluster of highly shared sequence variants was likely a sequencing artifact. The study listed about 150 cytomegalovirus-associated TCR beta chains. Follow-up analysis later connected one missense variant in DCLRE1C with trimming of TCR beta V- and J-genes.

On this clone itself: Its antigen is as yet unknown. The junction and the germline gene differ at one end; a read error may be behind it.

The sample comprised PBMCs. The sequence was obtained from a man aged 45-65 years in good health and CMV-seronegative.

CDR3 residues: CASGESSSGANVLTF. In DNA, the CDR3 is TGTGCCAGCGGTGAATCGTCCTCTGGGGCCAACGTCCTGACTTTC. The rearrangement uses TRBV6-1 and TRBJ2-6; D is undetermined. Germline V gives CDR1 MNHNS, CDR2 SASEGT. The CDR3 contains 15 residues.